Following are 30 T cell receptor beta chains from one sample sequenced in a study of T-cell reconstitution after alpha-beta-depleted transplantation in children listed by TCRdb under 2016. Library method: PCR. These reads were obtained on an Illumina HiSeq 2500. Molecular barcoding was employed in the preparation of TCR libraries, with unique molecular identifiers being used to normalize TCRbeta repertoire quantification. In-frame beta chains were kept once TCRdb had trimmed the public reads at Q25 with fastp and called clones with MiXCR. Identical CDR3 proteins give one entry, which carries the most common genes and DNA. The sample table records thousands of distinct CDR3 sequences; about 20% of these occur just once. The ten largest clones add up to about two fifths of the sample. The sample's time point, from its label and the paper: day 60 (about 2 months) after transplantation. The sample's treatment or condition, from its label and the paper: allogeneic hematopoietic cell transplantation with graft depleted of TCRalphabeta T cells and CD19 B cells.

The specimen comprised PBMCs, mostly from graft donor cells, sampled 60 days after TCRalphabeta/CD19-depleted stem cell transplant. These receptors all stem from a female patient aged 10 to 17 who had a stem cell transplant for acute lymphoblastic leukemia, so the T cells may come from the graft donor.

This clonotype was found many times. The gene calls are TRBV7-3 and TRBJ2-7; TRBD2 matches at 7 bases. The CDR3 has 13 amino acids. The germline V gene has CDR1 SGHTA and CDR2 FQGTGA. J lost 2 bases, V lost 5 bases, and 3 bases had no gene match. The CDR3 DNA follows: TGTGCCAGCAGCCGGGGGGTCACCTACGAGCAGTACTTC. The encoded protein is CASSRGVTYEQYF. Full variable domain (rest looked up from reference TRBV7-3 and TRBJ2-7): GAGVSQTPSNKVTEKGKYVELRCDPISGHTALYWYRQSLGQGPEFLIYFQGTGAADDSGLPNDRFFAVRPEGSVSTLKIQRTERGDSAVYLCASSRGVTYEQYFGPGTRLTVT.

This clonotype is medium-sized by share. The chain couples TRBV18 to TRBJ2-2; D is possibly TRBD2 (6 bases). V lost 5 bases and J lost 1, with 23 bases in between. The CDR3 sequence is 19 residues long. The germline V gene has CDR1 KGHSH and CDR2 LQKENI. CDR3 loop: CASSYGQGTLLQNTGELFF. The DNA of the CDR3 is TGTGCCAGCTCATACGGACAAGGGACTCTACTACAGAACACCGGGGAGCTGTTTTTT. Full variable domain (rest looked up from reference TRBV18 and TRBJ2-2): NAGVMQNPRHLVRRRGQEARLRCSPMKGHSHVYWYRQLPEEGLKFMVYLQKENIIDESGMPKERFSAEFPKEGPSILRIQQVVRGDSAAYFCASSYGQGTLLQNTGELFFGEGSRLTVL.

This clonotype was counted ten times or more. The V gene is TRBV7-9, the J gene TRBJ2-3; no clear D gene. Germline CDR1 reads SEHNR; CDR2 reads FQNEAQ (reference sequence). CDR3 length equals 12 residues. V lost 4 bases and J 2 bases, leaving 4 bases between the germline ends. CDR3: CASSSNTDTQYF. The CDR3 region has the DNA TGTGCCAGCAGCTCCAACACAGATACGCAGTATTTT. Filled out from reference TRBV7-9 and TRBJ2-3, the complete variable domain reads DTGVSQNPRHKITKRGQNVTFRCDPISEHNRLYWYRQTLGQGPEFLTYFQNEAQLEKSRLLSDRFSAERPKGSFSTLEIQRTEQGDSAMYLCASSSNTDTQYFGPGTRLTVL.

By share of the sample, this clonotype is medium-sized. In DNA, the CDR3 is TGTGCCAGCAGCTCCAGGAGGAATAATGAAAAACTGTTTTTT. Amino acid sequence: CASSSRRNNEKLFF. This chain links TRBV6-2 or TRBV6-3 with TRBJ1-4; D remains unclear. V dropped 6 bases and J dropped 4 bases, with 12 bases sitting between them. Looked up from germline, CDR1 is MNHEY and CDR2 is SVGEGT. CDR3 length: 14 amino acids.

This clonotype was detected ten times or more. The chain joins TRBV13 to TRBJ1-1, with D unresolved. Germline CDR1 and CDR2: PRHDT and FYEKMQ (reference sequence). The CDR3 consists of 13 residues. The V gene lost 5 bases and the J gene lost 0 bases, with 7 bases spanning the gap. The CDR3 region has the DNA TGTGCCAGCAGCCCCCCCATGAACACTGAAGCTTTCTTT. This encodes CASSPPMNTEAFF.

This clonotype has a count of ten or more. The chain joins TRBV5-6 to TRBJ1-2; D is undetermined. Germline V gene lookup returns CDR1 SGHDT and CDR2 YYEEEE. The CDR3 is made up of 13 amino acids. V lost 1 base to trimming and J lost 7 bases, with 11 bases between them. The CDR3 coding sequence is TGTGCCAGCAGCTTGTACAGAATGTTTGGCTACACCTTC. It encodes CASSLYRMFGYTF.

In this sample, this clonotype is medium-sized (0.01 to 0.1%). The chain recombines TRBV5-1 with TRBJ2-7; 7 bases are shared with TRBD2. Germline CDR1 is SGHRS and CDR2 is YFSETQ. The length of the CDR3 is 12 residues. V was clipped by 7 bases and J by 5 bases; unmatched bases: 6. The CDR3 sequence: CASSGRKHEQYF. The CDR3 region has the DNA TGCGCCAGCTCCGGGAGGAAGCACGAGCAGTACTTC. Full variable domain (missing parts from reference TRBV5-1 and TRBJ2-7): KAGVTQTPRYLIKTRGQQVTLSCSPISGHRSVSWYQQTPGQGLQFLFEYFSETQRNKGNFPGRFSGRQFSNSRSEMNVSTLELGDSALYLCASSGRKHEQYFGPGTRLTVT.

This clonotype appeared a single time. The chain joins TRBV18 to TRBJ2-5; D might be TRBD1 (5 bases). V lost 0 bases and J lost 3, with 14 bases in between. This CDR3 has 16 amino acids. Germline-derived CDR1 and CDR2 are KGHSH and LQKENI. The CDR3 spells CASSPPLQGREETQYF. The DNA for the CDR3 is TGTGCCAGCTCACCACCTCTTCAGGGAAGGGAAGAGACCCAGTACTTC.

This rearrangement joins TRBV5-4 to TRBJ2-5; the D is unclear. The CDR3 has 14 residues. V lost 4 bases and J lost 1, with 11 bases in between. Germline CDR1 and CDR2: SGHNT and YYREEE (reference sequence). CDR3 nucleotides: TGTGCCAGCAGCCGGCCCTTGTCCCAAGAGACCCAGTACTTC. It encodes CASSRPLSQETQYF.

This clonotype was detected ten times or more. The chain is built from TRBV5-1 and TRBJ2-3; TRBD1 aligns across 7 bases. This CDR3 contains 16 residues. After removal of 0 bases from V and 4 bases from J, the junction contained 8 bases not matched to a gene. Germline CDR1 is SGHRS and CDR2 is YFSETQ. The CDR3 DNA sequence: TGCGCCAGCAGCTTGGCGAAGACAGGGCCCGCAGATACGCAGTATTTT. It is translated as CASSLAKTGPADTQYF. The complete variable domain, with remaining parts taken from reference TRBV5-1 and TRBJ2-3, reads KAGVTQTPRYLIKTRGQQVTLSCSPISGHRSVSWYQQTPGQGLQFLFEYFSETQRNKGNFPGRFSGRQFSNSRSEMNVSTLELGDSALYLCASSLAKTGPADTQYFGPGTRLTVL.

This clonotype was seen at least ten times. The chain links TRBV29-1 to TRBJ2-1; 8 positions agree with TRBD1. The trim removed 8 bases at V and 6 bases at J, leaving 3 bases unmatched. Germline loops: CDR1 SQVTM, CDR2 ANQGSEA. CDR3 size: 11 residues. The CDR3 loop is CSSTGVNEQFF. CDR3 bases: TGCAGCTCGACAGGGGTCAATGAGCAGTTCTTC.

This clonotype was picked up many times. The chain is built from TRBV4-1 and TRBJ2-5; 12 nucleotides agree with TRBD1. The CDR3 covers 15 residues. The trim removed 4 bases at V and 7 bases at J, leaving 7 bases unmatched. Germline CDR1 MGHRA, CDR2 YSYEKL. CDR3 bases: TGCGCCAGCAGCCCGCGGGACAGGGGGCAGGTGACCCAGTACTTC. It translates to CASSPRDRGQVTQYF.

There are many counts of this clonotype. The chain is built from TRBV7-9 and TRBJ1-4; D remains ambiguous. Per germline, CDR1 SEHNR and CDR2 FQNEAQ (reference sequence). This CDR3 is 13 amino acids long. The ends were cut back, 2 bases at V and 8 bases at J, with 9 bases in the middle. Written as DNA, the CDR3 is TGTGCCAGCAGCTTAAATTTGGGAGAAAAACTGTTTTTT. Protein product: CASSLNLGEKLFF. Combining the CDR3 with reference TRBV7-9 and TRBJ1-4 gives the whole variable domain DTGVSQNPRHKITKRGQNVTFRCDPISEHNRLYWYRQTLGQGPEFLTYFQNEAQLEKSRLLSDRFSAERPKGSFSTLEIQRTEQGDSAMYLCASSLNLGEKLFFGSGTQLSVL.

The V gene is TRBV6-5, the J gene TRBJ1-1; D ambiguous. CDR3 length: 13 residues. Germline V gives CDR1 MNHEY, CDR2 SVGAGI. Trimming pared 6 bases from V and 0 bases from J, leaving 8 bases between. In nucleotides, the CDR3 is TGTGCCAGCAGCTCCGGGCTGAACACTGAAGCTTTCTTT. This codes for CASSSGLNTEAFF.

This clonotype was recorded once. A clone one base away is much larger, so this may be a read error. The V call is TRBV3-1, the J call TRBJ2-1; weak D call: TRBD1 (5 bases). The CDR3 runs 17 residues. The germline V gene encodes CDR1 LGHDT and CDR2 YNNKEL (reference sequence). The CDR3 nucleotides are TGTGCCTGCAGCCAAGTTGACAGAGGACCTATGGGCAATGAGCAGTTCTTC. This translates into CACSQVDRGPMGNEQFF.

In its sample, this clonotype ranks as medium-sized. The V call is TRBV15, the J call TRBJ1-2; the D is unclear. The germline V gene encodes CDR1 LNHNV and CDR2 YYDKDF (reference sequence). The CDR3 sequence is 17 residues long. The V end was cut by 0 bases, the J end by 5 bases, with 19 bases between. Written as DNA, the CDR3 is TGTGCCACCAGCAGAGATGGTTTCCCCCAGTCAATATATGGCTACACCTTC. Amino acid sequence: CATSRDGFPQSIYGYTF. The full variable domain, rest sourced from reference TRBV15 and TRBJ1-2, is DAMVIQNPRYQVTQFGKPVTLSCSQTLNHNVMYWYQQKSSQAPKLLFHYYDKDFNNEADTPDNFQSRRPNTSFCFLDIRSPGLGDTAMYLCATSRDGFPQSIYGYTFGSGTRLTVV.

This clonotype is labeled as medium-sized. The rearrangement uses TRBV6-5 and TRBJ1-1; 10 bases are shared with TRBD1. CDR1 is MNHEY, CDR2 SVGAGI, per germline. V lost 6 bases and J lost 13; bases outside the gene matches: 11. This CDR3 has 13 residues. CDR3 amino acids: CASSLDRGRKVFF. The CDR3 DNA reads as TGTGCCAGCAGCCTCGACAGGGGGCGCAAGGTTTTCTTT.

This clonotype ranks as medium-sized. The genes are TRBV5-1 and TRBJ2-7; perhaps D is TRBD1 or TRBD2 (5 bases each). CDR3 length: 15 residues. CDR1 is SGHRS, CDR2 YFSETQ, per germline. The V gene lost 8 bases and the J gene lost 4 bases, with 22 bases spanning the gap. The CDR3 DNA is TGCGCCAGTGGAATAATGTGGGGGAACCTGTACGAGCAGTACTTC. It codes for CASGIMWGNLYEQYF.

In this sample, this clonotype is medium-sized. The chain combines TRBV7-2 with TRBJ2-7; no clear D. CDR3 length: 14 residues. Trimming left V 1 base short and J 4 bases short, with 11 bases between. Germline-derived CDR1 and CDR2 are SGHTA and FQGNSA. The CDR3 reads CASSLVGQSYEQYF. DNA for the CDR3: TGTGCCAGCAGCTTAGTAGGGCAGTCTTACGAGCAGTACTTC.

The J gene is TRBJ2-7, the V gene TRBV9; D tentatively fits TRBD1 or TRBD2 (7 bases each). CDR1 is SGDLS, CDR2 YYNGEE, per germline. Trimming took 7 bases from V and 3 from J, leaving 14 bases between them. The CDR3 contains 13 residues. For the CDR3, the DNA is TGTGCCAGCGTAGCCAGGGGGGGCTACGAGCAGTACTTC. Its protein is CASVARGGYEQYF.

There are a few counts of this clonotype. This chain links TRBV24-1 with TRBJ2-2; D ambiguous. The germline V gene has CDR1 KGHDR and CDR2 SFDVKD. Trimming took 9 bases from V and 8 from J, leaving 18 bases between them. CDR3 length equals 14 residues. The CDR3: CATFYSLRSGELFF. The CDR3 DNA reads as TGTGCCACCTTTTATTCTTTAAGGAGTGGGGAGCTGTTTTTT.

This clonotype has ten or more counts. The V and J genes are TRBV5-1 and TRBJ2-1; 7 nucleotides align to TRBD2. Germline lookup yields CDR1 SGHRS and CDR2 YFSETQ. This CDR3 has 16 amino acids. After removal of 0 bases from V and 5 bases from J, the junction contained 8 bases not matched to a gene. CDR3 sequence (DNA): TGCGCCAGCAGCTTGGGAGGGGCGGGGGTCCACAATGAGCAGTTCTTC. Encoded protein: CASSLGGAGVHNEQFF.

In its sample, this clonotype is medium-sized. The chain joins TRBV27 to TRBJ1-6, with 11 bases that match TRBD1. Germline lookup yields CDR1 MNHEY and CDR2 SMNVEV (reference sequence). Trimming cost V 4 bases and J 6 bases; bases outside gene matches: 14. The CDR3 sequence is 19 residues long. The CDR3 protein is CASSSRTGGAVGGNSPLHF. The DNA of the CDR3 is TGTGCCAGCAGTTCAAGGACAGGGGGCGCCGTGGGGGGTAATTCACCCCTCCACTTT.

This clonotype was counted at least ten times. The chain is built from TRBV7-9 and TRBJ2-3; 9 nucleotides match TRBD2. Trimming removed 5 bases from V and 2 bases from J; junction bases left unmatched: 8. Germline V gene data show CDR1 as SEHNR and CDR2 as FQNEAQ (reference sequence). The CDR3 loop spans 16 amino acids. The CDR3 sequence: CASSLGTSIDTDTQYF. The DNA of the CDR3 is TGTGCCAGCAGCCTCGGGACTAGCATTGACACAGATACGCAGTATTTT.

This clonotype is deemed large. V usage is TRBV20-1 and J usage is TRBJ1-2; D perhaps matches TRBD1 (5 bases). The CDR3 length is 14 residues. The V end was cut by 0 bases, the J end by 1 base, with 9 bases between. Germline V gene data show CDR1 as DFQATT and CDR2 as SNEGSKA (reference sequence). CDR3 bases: TGCAGTGCTAGAGAGGATGGGGGTAACTATGGCTACACCTTC. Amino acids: CSAREDGGNYGYTF.

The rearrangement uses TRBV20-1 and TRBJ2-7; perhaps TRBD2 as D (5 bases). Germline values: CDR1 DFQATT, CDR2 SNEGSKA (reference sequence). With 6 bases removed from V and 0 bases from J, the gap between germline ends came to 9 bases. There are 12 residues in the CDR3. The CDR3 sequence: CSAQSGSYEQYF. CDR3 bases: TGCAGTGCGCAAAGCGGCTCCTACGAGCAGTACTTC.

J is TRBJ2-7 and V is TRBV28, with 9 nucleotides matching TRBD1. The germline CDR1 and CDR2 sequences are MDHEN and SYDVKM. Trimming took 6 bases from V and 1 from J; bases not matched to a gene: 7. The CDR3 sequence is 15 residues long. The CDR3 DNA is TGTGCCAGCAGCCGTCCGGGACAGGGATCCTACGAGCAGTACTTC. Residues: CASSRPGQGSYEQYF.

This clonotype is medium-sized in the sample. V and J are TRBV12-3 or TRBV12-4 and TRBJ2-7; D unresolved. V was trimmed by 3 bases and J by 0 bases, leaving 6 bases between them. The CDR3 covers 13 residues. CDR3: CASSFRVSYEQYF. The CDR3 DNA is TGTGCCAGCAGTTTTCGGGTCTCCTACGAGCAGTACTTC.

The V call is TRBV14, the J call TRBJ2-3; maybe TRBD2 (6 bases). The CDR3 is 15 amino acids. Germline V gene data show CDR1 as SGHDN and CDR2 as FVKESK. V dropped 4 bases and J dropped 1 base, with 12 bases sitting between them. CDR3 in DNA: TGTGCCAGCAGCCTTATCGGGGGTCGCACAGATACGCAGTATTTT. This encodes CASSLIGGRTDTQYF.

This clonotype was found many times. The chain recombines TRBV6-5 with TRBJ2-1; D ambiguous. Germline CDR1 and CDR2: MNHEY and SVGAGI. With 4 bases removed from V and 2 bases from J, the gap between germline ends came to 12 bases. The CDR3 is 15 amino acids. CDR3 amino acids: CASSFFVGTYNEQFF. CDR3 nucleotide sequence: TGTGCCAGCAGTTTCTTTGTAGGAACCTACAATGAGCAGTTCTTC.